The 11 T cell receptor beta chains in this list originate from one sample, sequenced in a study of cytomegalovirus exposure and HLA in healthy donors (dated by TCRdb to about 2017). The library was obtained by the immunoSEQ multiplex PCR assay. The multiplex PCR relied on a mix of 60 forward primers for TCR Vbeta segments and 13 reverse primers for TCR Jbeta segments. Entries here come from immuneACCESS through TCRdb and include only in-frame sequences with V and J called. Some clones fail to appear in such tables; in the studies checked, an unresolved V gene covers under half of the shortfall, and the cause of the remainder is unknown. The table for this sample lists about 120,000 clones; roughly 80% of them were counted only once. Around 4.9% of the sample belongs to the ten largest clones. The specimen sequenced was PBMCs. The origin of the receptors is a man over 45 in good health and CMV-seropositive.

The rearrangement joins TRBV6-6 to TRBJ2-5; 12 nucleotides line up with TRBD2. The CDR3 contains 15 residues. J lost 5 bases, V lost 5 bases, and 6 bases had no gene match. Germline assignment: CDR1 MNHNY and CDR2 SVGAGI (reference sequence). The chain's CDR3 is CASSKLAGGTETQYF. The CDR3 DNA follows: TGTGCCAGCAGTAAACTAGCGGGGGGCACTGAGACCCAGTACTTC.

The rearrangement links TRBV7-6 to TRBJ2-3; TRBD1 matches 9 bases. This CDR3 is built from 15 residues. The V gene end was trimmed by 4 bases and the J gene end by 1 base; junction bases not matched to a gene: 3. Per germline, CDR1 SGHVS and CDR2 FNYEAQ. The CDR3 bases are TGTGCCAGCAGCTGGGGACAGGGTGGCACAGATACGCAGTATTTT. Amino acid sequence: CASSWGQGGTDTQYF. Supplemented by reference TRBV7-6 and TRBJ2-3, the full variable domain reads GAGVSQSPRYKVTKRGQDVALRCDPISGHVSLYWYRQALGQGPEFLTYFNYEAQQDKSGLPNDRFSAERPEGSISTLTIQRTEQRDSAMYRCASSWGQGGTDTQYFGPGTRLTVL.

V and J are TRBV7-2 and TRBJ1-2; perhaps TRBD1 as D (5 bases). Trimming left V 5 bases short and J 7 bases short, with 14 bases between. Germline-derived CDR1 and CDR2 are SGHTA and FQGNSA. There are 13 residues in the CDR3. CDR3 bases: TGTGCCAGCAGCCCTCCGGGGGGGTTTGGCTACACCTTC. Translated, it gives CASSPPGGFGYTF.

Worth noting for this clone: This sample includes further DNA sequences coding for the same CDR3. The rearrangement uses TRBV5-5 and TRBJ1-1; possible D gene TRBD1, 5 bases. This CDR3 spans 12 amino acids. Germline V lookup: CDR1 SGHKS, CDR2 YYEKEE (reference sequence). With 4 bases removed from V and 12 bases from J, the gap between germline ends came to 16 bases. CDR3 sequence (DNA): TGTGCCAGCAGCGAAAGGGGTATTCATACTTTCTTT. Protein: CASSERGIHTFF.

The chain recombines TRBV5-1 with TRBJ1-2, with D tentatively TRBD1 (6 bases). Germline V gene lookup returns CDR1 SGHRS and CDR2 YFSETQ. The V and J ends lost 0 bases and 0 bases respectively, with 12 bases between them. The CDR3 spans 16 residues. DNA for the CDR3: TGCGCCAGCAGCTTGGACGGACAGTCCCCTAACTATGGCTACACCTTC. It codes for CASSLDGQSPNYGYTF.

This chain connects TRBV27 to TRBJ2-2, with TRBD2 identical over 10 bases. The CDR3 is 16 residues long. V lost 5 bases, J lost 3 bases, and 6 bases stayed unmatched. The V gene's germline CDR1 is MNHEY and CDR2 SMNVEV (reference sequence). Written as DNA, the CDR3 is TGTGCCAGCAGTGGGAGCGGGAGGGCTCACACCGGGGAGCTGTTTTTT. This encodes CASSGSGRAHTGELFF.

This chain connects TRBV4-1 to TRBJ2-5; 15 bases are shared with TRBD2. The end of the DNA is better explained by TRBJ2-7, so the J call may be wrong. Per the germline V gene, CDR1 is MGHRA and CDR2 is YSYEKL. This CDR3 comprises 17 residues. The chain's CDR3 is CASSQDGTSGRWNEQYF. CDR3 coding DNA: TGCGCCAGCAGCCAAGATGGGACTAGCGGGAGGTGGAACGAGCAGTACTTC.

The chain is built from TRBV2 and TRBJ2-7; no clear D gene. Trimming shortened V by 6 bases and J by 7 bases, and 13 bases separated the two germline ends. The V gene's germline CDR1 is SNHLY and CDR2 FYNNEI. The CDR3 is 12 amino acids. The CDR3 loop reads CASSSQRREQYF. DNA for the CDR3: TGTGCCAGCAGCAGTCAGAGGCGAGAGCAGTACTTC. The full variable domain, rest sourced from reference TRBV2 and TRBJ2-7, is EPEVTQTPSHQVTQMGQEVILRCVPISNHLYFYWYRQILGQKVEFLVSFYNNEISEKSEIFDDQFSVERPDGSNFTLKIRSTKLEDSAMYFCASSSQRREQYFGPGTRLTVT.

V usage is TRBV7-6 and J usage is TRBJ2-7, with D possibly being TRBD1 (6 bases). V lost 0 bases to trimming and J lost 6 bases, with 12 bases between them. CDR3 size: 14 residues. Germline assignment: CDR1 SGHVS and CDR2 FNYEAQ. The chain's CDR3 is CASSLAPQGSEQYF. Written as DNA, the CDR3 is TGTGCCAGCAGCTTAGCCCCACAGGGTAGCGAGCAGTACTTC.

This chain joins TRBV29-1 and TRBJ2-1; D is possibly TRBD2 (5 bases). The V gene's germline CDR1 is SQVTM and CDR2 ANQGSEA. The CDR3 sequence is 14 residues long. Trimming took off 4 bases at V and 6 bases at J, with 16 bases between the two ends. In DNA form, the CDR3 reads TGCAGCGTTGTTTTTAGTCTAGCCACCAATGAGCAGTTCTTC. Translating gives CSVVFSLATNEQFF.

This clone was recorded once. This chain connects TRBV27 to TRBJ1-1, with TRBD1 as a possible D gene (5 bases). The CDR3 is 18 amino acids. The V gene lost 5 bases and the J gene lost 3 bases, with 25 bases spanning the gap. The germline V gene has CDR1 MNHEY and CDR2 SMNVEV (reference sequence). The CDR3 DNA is TGTGCCAGCAGTCCGGACCGGGTCACAGGACGGTTGTACACTGAAGCTTTCTTT. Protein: CASSPDRVTGRLYTEAFF.